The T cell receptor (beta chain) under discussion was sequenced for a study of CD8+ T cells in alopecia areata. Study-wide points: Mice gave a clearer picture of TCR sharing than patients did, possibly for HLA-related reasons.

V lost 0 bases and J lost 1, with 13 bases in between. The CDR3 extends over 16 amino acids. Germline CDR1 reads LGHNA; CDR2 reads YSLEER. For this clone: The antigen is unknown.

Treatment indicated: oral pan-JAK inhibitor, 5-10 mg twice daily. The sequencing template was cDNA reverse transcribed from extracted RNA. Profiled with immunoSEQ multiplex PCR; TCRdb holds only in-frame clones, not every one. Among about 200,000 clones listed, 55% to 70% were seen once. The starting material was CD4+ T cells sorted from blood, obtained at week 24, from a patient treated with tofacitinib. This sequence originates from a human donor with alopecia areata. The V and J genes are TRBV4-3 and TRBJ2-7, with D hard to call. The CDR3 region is CASSQDEAVRSYEQYF. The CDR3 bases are TGCGCCAGCAGCCAAGATGAAGCAGTGAGATCCTACGAGCAGTACTTC.